Listed here are 18 T cell receptor beta chains from one sample, sequenced in a study of T cell responses to AZD1222 COVID-19 vaccine. Method: immunoSEQ multiplex PCR; TCRdb's copy keeps in-frame clones and lacks some. The data contain around 140,000 clones, 85% of them singletons. The material sequenced was peripheral blood, taken 28 days after the second dose of the MenACWY control vaccine. The receptor set was obtained from an adult who received the MenACWY meningococcal vaccine as a control.

J is TRBJ2-2 and V is TRBV11-3; 7 nucleotides line up with TRBD1. Per germline, CDR1 SGHNT and CDR2 YENEEA. The V segment lost 5 bases and the J segment 5 bases; nucleotides outside the gene matches: 11. The CDR3 has 16 amino acids. This chain's CDR3 is CASSLRPNRGTGELFF. CDR3 DNA sequence: TGTGCCAGCAGCCTAAGGCCGAACAGGGGAACCGGGGAGCTGTTTTTT. The full variable domain, completed using reference TRBV11-3 and TRBJ2-2, is EAGVVQSPRYKIIEKKQPVAFWCNPISGHNTLYWYLQNLGQGPELLIRYENEEAVDDSQLPKDRFSAERLKGVDSTLKIQPAELGDSAVYLCASSLRPNRGTGELFFGEGSRLTVL.

The table lists this clone with a few counts. This rearrangement joins TRBV11-2 to TRBJ2-7; 10 bases are a match to TRBD1. Germline V lookup: CDR1 SGHAT, CDR2 FQNNGV. V was pared by 3 bases and J by 2 bases, with 7 bases of the junction left unmatched. There are 16 residues in the CDR3. The CDR3 nucleotides are TGTGCCAGCAGCTTTCCGGGACAGGGGACACCCTACGAGCAGTACTTC. Translated: CASSFPGQGTPYEQYF. The variable domain in full, with the rest retrieved from reference TRBV11-2 and TRBJ2-7, is EAGVAQSPRYKIIEKRQSVAFWCNPISGHATLYWYQQILGQGPKLLIQFQNNGVVDDSQLPKDRFSAERLKGVDSTLKIQPAKLEDSAVYLCASSFPGQGTPYEQYFGPGTRLTVT.

The rearrangement links TRBV21-1 to TRBJ2-2. TRBV21-1 is an annotated pseudogene. The CDR3 is made up of 11 amino acids. The CDR3 DNA is TGTGCCAGCAGCAGGCAGTACGGGACCCGTTTT. This codes for CASSRQYGTRF.

The CDR3 DNA is TGCGCCAGCAGCTTGGGGTTGGGACGCACCGTCCGAGGCTACGAGCAGTACTTC. Protein: CASSLGLGRTVRGYEQYF. This rearrangement joins TRBV5-1 to TRBJ2-7, with D perhaps assigned TRBD1 or TRBD2 (5 bases each). Germline CDR1 and CDR2: SGHRS and YFSETQ. The V end lost 0 bases, the J end lost 3 bases, and 22 bases lay between the germline ends. This CDR3 contains 18 residues.

As DNA, the CDR3 is TGTGCTAGTGGTTTGAACCCTTCCTCCTACAATGAGCAGTTCTTC. It encodes CASGLNPSSYNEQFF. The rearrangement uses TRBV12-5 and TRBJ2-1; D is uncertain. The CDR3 is 15 amino acids. The germline V gene has CDR1 LGHNT and CDR2 FRNRAP. The germline V and J ends were trimmed by 2 bases and 0 bases, with 8 bases remaining between them.

The J gene is TRBJ2-1, the V gene TRBV7-3; D is unresolved. The CDR3 has 13 amino acids. The germline V gene has CDR1 SGHTA and CDR2 FQGTGA. V was shortened by 1 base and J by 7 bases, with 8 bases between the two germline ends. CDR3 sequence reads: CASSLIGQNEQFF. The CDR3 coding sequence is TGTGCCAGCAGCTTAATAGGGCAGAATGAGCAGTTCTTC.

The chain joins TRBV28 to TRBJ1-3, with D hard to call. The CDR3 totals 14 residues. CDR1 is MDHEN and CDR2 is SYDVKM in the germline V gene. V was trimmed by 4 bases and J by 3 bases, leaving 10 bases between them. CDR3 DNA sequence: TGTGCCAGCAGTTCGCCGGGGATTGGAAACACCATATATTTT. It translates to CASSSPGIGNTIYF.

The genes are TRBV11-2 and TRBJ1-3; D is unclear. The CDR3 consists of 14 residues. Germline CDR1 SGHAT, CDR2 FQNNGV. The V gene lost 1 base and the J gene lost 4 bases, with 8 bases spanning the gap. CDR3 loop: CASSLVMRGNTIYF. The CDR3 nucleotides read TGTGCCAGCAGCTTAGTGATGAGGGGAAACACCATATATTTT.

CDR3 sequence (DNA): TGTGCCACCAGCTCTAACCGGGGCGATGAGCAGTTCTTC. Its protein is CATSSNRGDEQFF. The chain carries TRBV15 and TRBJ2-1, with D perhaps being TRBD1 or TRBD2 (5 bases each). From germline, CDR1 is LNHNV and CDR2 YYDKDF (reference sequence). Trimming shortened V by 5 bases and J by 8 bases, and 13 bases separated the two germline ends. This CDR3 contains 13 residues.

V and J are TRBV6-5 and TRBJ1-2, with D hard to call. Trimming left V 2 bases short and J 4 bases short, with 5 bases between. The CDR3 runs 12 residues. Looked up from germline, CDR1 is MNHEY and CDR2 is SVGAGI. The CDR3 coding sequence is TGTGCCAGCAGTTACGACACCTATGGCTACACCTTC. It translates to CASSYDTYGYTF.

J is TRBJ1-2 and V is TRBV5-1; TRBD1 aligns across 8 bases. J lost 10 bases, V lost 2 bases, and 13 bases had no gene match. Germline-derived CDR1 and CDR2 are SGHRS and YFSETQ. This CDR3 is built from 15 residues. CDR3 in DNA: TGCGCCAGCAGCTTCCAATCCGACAGGGGAGGAATCTACACCTTC. This gives the protein CASSFQSDRGGIYTF.

The V call is TRBV19, the J call TRBJ1-2, with D maybe TRBD1 (6 bases). CDR3 length equals 13 residues. The ends were cut back, 6 bases at V and 5 bases at J, with 13 bases in the middle. Per the germline V gene, CDR1 is LNHDA and CDR2 is SQIVND (reference sequence). CDR3 in amino acids: CASRDRSGYGYTF. The CDR3 DNA reads as TGTGCCAGTAGAGACAGGTCCGGTTATGGCTACACCTTC.

The rearrangement joins TRBV15 to TRBJ2-3; 7 bases are a match to TRBD2. CDR3 length: 12 amino acids. Germline loops: CDR1 LNHNV, CDR2 YYDKDF (reference sequence). The trim removed 4 bases at V and 8 bases at J, leaving 3 bases unmatched. CDR3 region: CATSTREVTQYF. The DNA for the CDR3 is TGTGCCACCAGCACCCGGGAGGTTACGCAGTATTTT.

This chain connects TRBV5-1 to TRBJ1-6; TRBD1 is a possible D gene (6 bases). Between the trimmed V and J ends, which lost 7 bases and 7 bases, there was a span of 12 bases. This CDR3 has 13 residues. Germline V CDR1 and CDR2: SGHRS, YFSETQ. This chain's CDR3 is CASRTESNSPLHF. CDR3 DNA: TGCGCCAGCCGGACAGAATCAAATTCACCCCTCCACTTT.

In its sample, this clone was seen a few times. The chain has TRBV12-5 and TRBJ1-5; D perhaps matches TRBD1 (5 bases). The germline V and J ends were trimmed by 3 bases and 5 bases, with 20 bases remaining between them. This CDR3 has 17 residues. Germline CDR1 and CDR2: LGHNT and FRNRAP. CDR3 sequence reads: CASGFGSGPGPDQPQHF. In nucleotides, the CDR3 is TGTGCTAGTGGTTTTGGTTCGGGCCCAGGGCCCGATCAGCCCCAGCATTTT.

The rearrangement uses TRBV4-3 and TRBJ1-2; possible D gene TRBD1, 6 bases. Germline assignment: CDR1 LGHNA and CDR2 YSLEER. The CDR3 extends over 13 amino acids. V dropped 0 bases and J dropped 5 bases, with 7 bases sitting between them. CDR3 loop: CASSQDTGYGYTF. The CDR3 DNA reads as TGCGCCAGCAGCCAAGATACAGGGTATGGCTACACCTTC.

The chain combines TRBV9 with TRBJ1-2; 9 nucleotides line up with TRBD1. The CDR3 spans 14 residues. The germline gives CDR1 SGDLS, CDR2 YYNGEE. V lost 3 bases and J lost 6; bases outside the gene matches: 6. CDR3 loop: CASSERDRVDGYTF. CDR3 in DNA: TGTGCCAGCAGCGAACGGGACAGGGTTGATGGCTACACCTTC. Full variable domain (outside the CDR3, taken from reference TRBV9 and TRBJ1-2): DSGVTQTPKHLITATGQRVTLRCSPRSGDLSVYWYQQSLDQGLQFLIQYYNGEERAKGNILERFSAQQFPDLHSELNLSSLELGDSALYFCASSERDRVDGYTFGSGTRLTVV.

The chain employs TRBV12-3 or TRBV12-4 and TRBJ1-1; no firm D call. Between the trimmed V and J ends, which lost 6 bases and 3 bases, there was a span of 11 bases. CDR3 length: 13 residues. The CDR3 DNA follows: TGTGCCAGCAGCCCACAGCTACACACTGAAGCTTTCTTT. Protein product: CASSPQLHTEAFF.